These T cell receptor beta chains were read from a single sample in a study of technical replicates of blood from several donors. This table comes from immunoSEQ multiplex PCR, and its TCRdb copy is limited to in-frame clones, with some not included. The data show some 70,000 clones, 85% to 95% seen once. The source material was T cells isolated from PBMCs. All receptors come from a human donor in good health. CDR3s include the opening cysteine and the closing phenylalanine or tryptophan. The D gene is left open where the match is weak.

CDR3 | D | J | V
CASSPQYEQYF | - | TRBJ2-7 | TRBV28
CASSVDRGSGELFF | TRBD1 | TRBJ2-2 | TRBV9
CASSVDLIGVNTEAFF | - | TRBJ1-1 | TRBV9
CASTSSSVPYEQYF | - | TRBJ2-7 | TRBV9
CASRGLAGAREQYF | TRBD2 | TRBJ2-7 | TRBV27
CANRTGLTGNTIYF | - | TRBJ1-3 | TRBV21-1
CASSLSSSGGEQYF | TRBD2 | TRBJ2-7 | TRBV11-2
CASSLAGRSYNEQFF | TRBD2 | TRBJ2-1 | TRBV10-1
CAWSVPGHRYTF | - | TRBJ1-2 | TRBV30
CASSLGLAGGDQETQYF | TRBD2 | TRBJ2-5 | TRBV5-1
CASSLGAGQGYEKLFF | TRBD1 | TRBJ1-4 | TRBV7-9
CASSPREETQYF | - | TRBJ2-5 | TRBV7-6
CASRPILASLETQYF | - | TRBJ2-5 | TRBV5-1
CAWSRLQNTGELFF | - | TRBJ2-2 | TRBV30
CASSFGQGSEKLFF | TRBD1 | TRBJ1-4 | TRBV5-6
CASSFWSSYNEQFF | - | TRBJ2-1 | TRBV27
CASSAGTSYLSGELFF | TRBD2 | TRBJ2-2 | TRBV5-6
CASSSTGKTYEQYF | TRBD1 | TRBJ2-7 | TRBV7-9
CASGDSSGANVLTF | - | TRBJ2-6 | TRBV27
CASSLAHSGTPRETQYF | TRBD2 | TRBJ2-5 | TRBV7-9
CASSQGLLGSTYEQYF | - | TRBJ2-7 | TRBV4-2
CASSQTGGRGYTF | - | TRBJ1-2 | TRBV7-3
CASNPRSGSYEQYF | - | TRBJ2-7 | TRBV5-1